The present T cell receptor beta chain was sequenced within a study of cytomegalovirus exposure and HLA in healthy donors. The length of the CDR3 is 15 residues. V dropped 2 bases and J dropped 0 bases, with 8 bases sitting between them. Germline V CDR1 and CDR2: SGHVS, FNYEAQ. Primers included in the PCR were 60 Vbeta and 13 Jbeta primers. Here immunoSEQ multiplex PCR was the method, and the copy in TCRdb shows in-frame clones only, minus some. The sample records about 160,000 clones, about 75% being singletons. Broader study findings: At a 0.05 false discovery rate, a later analysis found some 17,000 TCR beta sequences to be associated with HLA alleles. Upon later analysis, HLA-associated TCR beta chains proved more clonally expanded than other, equally common chains. Trimming of TCR beta V- and J-genes showed a link, identified in a later analysis, to a missense DCLRE1C variant. DRB1 showed the most TCR associations and HLA-C the fewest in a later analysis, as rates varied by HLA locus.

Only a few counts were recorded for this clone. The antigen is undetermined. This clonotype was sampled from a female donor in good health and CMV-seronegative. The gene calls are TRBV7-6 and TRBJ1-3; D is uncertain. The sample taken for sequencing was PBMCs. CDR3 sequence reads: CASSLTQVSGNTIYF. The DNA for the CDR3 is TGTGCCAGCAGCTTAACTCAGGTCTCTGGAAACACCATATATTTT.